The present T cell receptor (beta chain) was sequenced within a study of molecular identifiers for immune sequencing clone quantification (dated by TCRdb to 2017 to 2018). About the study as a whole: For a replicate experiment, the RNA from either approximately 20,000 or 100,000 naive CD8 T cells was divided into five aliquots, and four of those aliquots went on to sequencing. The study was a methods study using CD8 T cells to benchmark molecular-identifier clustering-based TCR repertoire sequencing (MIDCIRS) and TCR RNA copy counting. Beyond this particular receptor, the publication reports: Modeling gave around 3 recovered TCR RNA copies per cell versus around 10 by digital PCR, implying around 31% capture efficiency. In CMV-specific effector cells, over 99% of molecules were held by clones above 20 RNA copies, whereas under 1% of molecules were held by such clones in naive cells. Without barcode sub-clustering, chimeric consensus sequences inflated TCR diversity; chimeras reached as high as 47%. Even against a background of 750,000 to 1,000,000 naive CD8 T cells, spiked-in Jurkat TCR RNA amounting to a single cell's worth was reported to be detectable. Naive libraries contained spiked-in Jurkat TCR RNA (roughly ten copies' worth), which is not part of the donor repertoire. Highly expanded clone sizes could be underestimated because identical TCR molecules may share a barcode.

V drops 5 bases and J drops 2 bases, leaving 15 bases in between. The CDR3 runs 16 residues from the cysteine to the phenylalanine. Just CDR3 DNA is preserved here, 48 bases in frame from base 1. The germline V gene encodes CDR1 SGHAT and CDR2 FQNNGV. Comment on this clonotype: Its recognized antigen is unknown. The sample holds no much larger clone one base away, and base qualities are not on file.

The library was prepared using PCR. The listed sequencing device is Illumina HiSeq 4000. Preparation of bulk TCR libraries followed a previously described approach, with the TCR primers listed in Table S5. Total RNA was purified with the Qiagen AllPrep DNA/RNA kit. Before analysis, reads from multiple sequencing runs of one library were combined. The study's own analysis went as follows. Reads were retained only if the reads had an exact TCR constant sequence, and the retained reads were trimmed to 150 nt and grouped according to their 12-nt molecular barcodes. Reads within each barcode group were sub-clustered using a 15% Levenshtein threshold, and quality-weighted consensus sequences were constructed for each RNA molecule. Non-functional sequences were filtered out, along with any lower-count sequence sitting one edit away from another sequence. Based on fitting two negative binomial distributions, any barcode sub-cluster with under 20% of the maximum read count was discarded. TCRdb reanalyzed the raw reads on its own, using fastp at Q25 for trimming and MiXCR for clone calling, and kept in-frame beta chains. Records with the same CDR3 protein are collapsed into one entry carrying the most frequent genes and DNA. TCRdb assigned the V and J calls; the authors' analysis was not used. The sample table shows 55,000 to 75,000 distinct CDR3 sequences, and around 18% are seen once. About 1.6% of the sample comes from the top ten.

Libraries of naive CD8 T cells were built from anywhere between about 18,000 and 1,000,000 sorted cells, with 10%, 30% or 50% of the purified RNA used. Naive CD8 T cells were FACS-sorted as CD8+CD4-CCR7+CD45RA+ on a BD FACSAria II into RLT Plus buffer. Approximately eleven TCR copies' worth of Jurkat RNA were spiked into about 20,000-1,000,000 naive CD8 T cell samples to test detection sensitivity. CD8 T cells were enriched with RosetteSep CD8+ T Cell Enrichment Cocktail and Ficoll-Paque, followed by ACK red cell lysis. The V gene is TRBV11-2 and the J gene is TRBJ2-2; too little of a D gene remains to name it. Sequenced material: naive CD8+ T cells from blood, with Jurkat cell RNA spiked in. The cell subset or site label here, explained by the study, means: FACS-sorted CD8+CD4-CCR7+CD45RA+ naive T cells. The TCR originated in a human donor in good health. Some libraries in this study had Jurkat cell RNA spiked in. The nucleotide sequence reads TGTGCCAGCAGCAGGGTATTCTCCACTAACACCGGGGAGCTGTTTTTT. The resulting protein is CASSRVFSTNTGELFF.